This T cell receptor (beta chain) was recorded in a study of CD8 T cells in Susac syndrome. V was clipped by 5 bases and J by 3 bases; unmatched bases: 3. Looked up from germline, CDR1 is MNHEY and CDR2 is SMNVEV (reference sequence). This CDR3 comprises 13 residues. In blood CD8+ and CD4+ T cells, TCR beta underwent sequencing. An amount of RNA that ranged from roughly 0.45 to 1 ug was reverse transcribed with random hexamers. Amplification of TCR beta CDR3 by immunoSEQ multiplex PCR spanned 54 Vbeta and 13 Jbeta. TCRdb re-called the immunoSEQ multiplex PCR reads through MiXCR, storing one row per CDR3 protein. The sample carries 85,000 to 90,000 distinct CDR3 sequences, just under 95% recorded once.

The V call is TRBV27, the J call TRBJ1-2; 7 positions agree with TRBD1. Sequences were obtained from CD8+ T cells from PBMCs. This TCR was sampled from a human donor in good health. CDR3 in amino acids: CASSVDRDYGYTF. The CDR3 DNA follows: TGTGCCAGCAGTGTAGACAGGGACTATGGCTACACCTTC.